The 18 T cell receptor beta chains presented below share a single source sample, sequenced in a study of blood T cell repertoires in COVID-19. Sequenced by immunoSEQ multiplex PCR; TCRdb stores in-frame clones only, minus some. Of roughly 100,000 clones listed, over 85% are singletons. The sequencing sample was made of peripheral blood. The receptor set was obtained from a woman older than 75 in a cohort sampled during active COVID-19.

The V and J genes are TRBV6-5 and TRBJ1-4, with D unresolved. V lost 7 bases and J 4 bases, leaving 16 bases between the germline ends. Per germline, CDR1 MNHEY and CDR2 SVGAGI. The CDR3 is 15 amino acids. In nucleotides, the CDR3 is TGTGCCAGCACCCTATCCAATTTGTATAATGAAAAACTGTTTTTT. This translates into CASTLSNLYNEKLFF.

The rearrangement links TRBV5-1 to TRBJ1-6; 8 bases are shared with TRBD1. The germline V gene has CDR1 SGHRS and CDR2 YFSETQ. This CDR3 has 14 amino acids. V shed 4 bases and J 7 bases; nucleotides not matched to a gene: 4. The CDR3 nucleotides read TGCGCCAGCAGCCCCGGACAGGGAAATTCACCCCTCCACTTT. As protein: CASSPGQGNSPLHF.

The chain recombines TRBV20-1 with TRBJ2-1, with TRBD2 matching over 7 bases. The length of the CDR3 is 11 residues. Germline loops: CDR1 DFQATT, CDR2 SNEGSKA (reference sequence). The CDR3 loop reads CSTSVLYEQFF. The CDR3 DNA is TGCAGCACTAGCGTTCTTTATGAGCAGTTCTTC.

This chain uses TRBV24-1 with TRBJ2-3; tentatively, D is TRBD2 (6 bases). The CDR3 contains 16 residues. In germline, CDR1 is KGHDR, CDR2 SFDVKD. Trimming took off 5 bases at V and 3 bases at J, with 17 bases between the two ends. CDR3 nucleotide sequence: TGTGCCACCAGTGCAGCGGGTAATGGAAGGACAGATACGCAGTATTTT. Its protein product is CATSAAGNGRTDTQYF.

The chain combines TRBV28 with TRBJ1-1; D is ambiguous. This CDR3 contains 14 residues. Trimming pared 6 bases from V and 1 base from J, leaving 12 bases between. In germline, CDR1 is MDHEN, CDR2 SYDVKM. CDR3 nucleotides: TGTGCCAGCAGAAGCGAGCCCCAGAACACTGAAGCTTTCTTT. It is translated as CASRSEPQNTEAFF.

This chain joins TRBV10-2 and TRBJ2-2, with D tentatively TRBD1 (7 bases). CDR3 size: 14 residues. V lost 5 bases and J lost 4, with 11 bases in between. Germline CDR1 and CDR2: WSHSY and SAAADI. CDR3 loop: CASSQQGGTGELFF. DNA for the CDR3: TGCGCCAGCAGTCAGCAGGGGGGCACCGGGGAGCTGTTTTTT.

V and J are TRBV12-3 or TRBV12-4 and TRBJ2-3; tentatively, D is TRBD2 (6 bases). CDR3 length: 13 residues. Here the CDR3 DNA reads TGTGCAGGCCGGCGGGGCGACACAGATACGCAGTATTTT. It is translated as CAGRRGDTDTQYF.

This clone was counted a few times. This rearrangement joins TRBV11-2 to TRBJ2-6; no definite D call. The CDR3 runs to 15 residues. V was trimmed by 5 bases and J by 0 bases, leaving 8 bases between them. Germline V CDR1 and CDR2: SGHAT, FQNNGV. The CDR3 loop is CASSRGPSGANVLTF. In DNA form, the CDR3 reads TGTGCCAGCAGCCGCGGTCCCTCTGGGGCCAACGTCCTGACTTTC.

V gene TRBV5-1 combines with J gene TRBJ2-3, with 8 bases matching TRBD2. From germline, CDR1 is SGHRS and CDR2 YFSETQ. J was trimmed by 1 base and V by 3 bases; bases with no gene match: 1. The CDR3 is made up of 14 amino acids. The DNA for the CDR3 is TGCGCCAGCAGCTCAGCGGGGGGCACAGATACGCAGTATTTT. It translates to CASSSAGGTDTQYF.

In the case of this clone: Within the sample, other DNA sequences also encode this same CDR3. The chain joins TRBV3-1 (or the pseudogene TRBV3-2) to TRBJ2-6; D call uncertain. In germline, CDR1 is LGHDT, CDR2 YNNKEL (reference sequence). V gave up 0 bases and J gave up 4 bases, with 10 bases separating them. This CDR3 is built from 16 residues. The CDR3 DNA is TGTGCCAGCAGCCAAGATCGGGTCGCAGGGGCCAACGTCCTGACTTTC. It codes for CASSQDRVAGANVLTF.

V and J are TRBV2 and TRBJ2-1; 9 bases map to TRBD2. The CDR3 has 14 residues. V was pared by 7 bases and J by 5 bases, with 6 bases of the junction left unmatched. The germline gives CDR1 SNHLY, CDR2 FYNNEI. The CDR3 coding sequence is TGTGCCAGCAATCCAGCGGGGGGACACAATGAGCAGTTCTTC. It codes for CASNPAGGHNEQFF.

The chain couples TRBV3-1 (or the pseudogene TRBV3-2) to TRBJ2-1, with a tentative D call TRBD2 (5 bases). The CDR3 has 14 amino acids. V lost 3 bases and J lost 6, with 12 bases in between. The germline V gene has CDR1 LGHDT and CDR2 YNNKEL (reference sequence). The CDR3, as DNA: TGTGCCAGCAGCCAGGGTGCAAGCGGCAATGAGCAGTTCTTC. Protein: CASSQGASGNEQFF.

The chain links TRBV3-1 (or the pseudogene TRBV3-2) to TRBJ2-7; TRBD2 matches at 7 bases. Germline CDR1 is LGHDT and CDR2 is YNNKEL (reference sequence). After removal of 1 base from V and 2 bases from J, the junction contained 2 bases not matched to a gene. The CDR3 has 14 amino acids. This chain's CDR3 is CASSQGEGTYEQYF. As DNA, the CDR3 is TGTGCCAGCAGCCAAGGGGAGGGAACCTACGAGCAGTACTTC.

The chain uses TRBV18 and TRBJ2-2; D is ambiguous. Trimming pared 2 bases from V and 9 bases from J, leaving 7 bases between. The germline V gene has CDR1 KGHSH and CDR2 LQKENI. The CDR3 runs to 12 residues. Here the CDR3 reads CASSPGGRELFF. The CDR3 DNA sequence: TGTGCCAGCTCACCAGGTGGCCGGGAGCTGTTTTTT.

This clone was counted once. The J gene is TRBJ2-7, the V gene TRBV7-2; 14 bases fit TRBD2. The CDR3 extends over 19 amino acids. CDR1 is SGHTA, CDR2 FQGNSA, per germline. The V and J ends lost 3 bases and 2 bases, in that order; junction bases with no gene match: 12. In DNA form, the CDR3 reads TGTGCCAGCAGCTTGAGACAGACTAGCGGGAGGGCCGACCCCTACGAGCAGTACTTC. Protein sequence: CASSLRQTSGRADPYEQYF.

The chain recombines TRBV19 with TRBJ1-3, with D hard to call. Per the germline V gene, CDR1 is LNHDA and CDR2 is SQIVND (reference sequence). There are 14 residues in the CDR3. Trimming pared 3 bases from V and 9 bases from J, leaving 15 bases between. Written as DNA, the CDR3 is TGTGCCAGTAGTATTCTGTCGCGGGATACCACCATATATTTT. Amino acids: CASSILSRDTTIYF.

This clone occurred once. The chain has TRBV12-5 and TRBJ2-3; D may be TRBD2 (5 bases). The V end was cut by 0 bases, the J end by 2 bases, with 12 bases between. The CDR3 length is 16 residues. In germline, CDR1 is LGHNT, CDR2 FRNRAP. The CDR3 DNA reads TGTGCTAGTGGTTTGGTACTCAGCGGCCTCACAGATACGCAGTATTTT. This translates into CASGLVLSGLTDTQYF.

This clone showed up just once. The CDR3 DNA follows: TGTGCCAGCAGTTACGGGGCAGAAAACACTGAAGCTTTCTTT. Translation: CASSYGAENTEAFF. The chain is built from TRBV6-5 and TRBJ1-1; D possibly corresponds to TRBD1 (5 bases). V lost 2 bases and J lost 2, with 9 bases in between. Germline V gene data show CDR1 as MNHEY and CDR2 as SVGAGI. The CDR3 spans 14 residues.